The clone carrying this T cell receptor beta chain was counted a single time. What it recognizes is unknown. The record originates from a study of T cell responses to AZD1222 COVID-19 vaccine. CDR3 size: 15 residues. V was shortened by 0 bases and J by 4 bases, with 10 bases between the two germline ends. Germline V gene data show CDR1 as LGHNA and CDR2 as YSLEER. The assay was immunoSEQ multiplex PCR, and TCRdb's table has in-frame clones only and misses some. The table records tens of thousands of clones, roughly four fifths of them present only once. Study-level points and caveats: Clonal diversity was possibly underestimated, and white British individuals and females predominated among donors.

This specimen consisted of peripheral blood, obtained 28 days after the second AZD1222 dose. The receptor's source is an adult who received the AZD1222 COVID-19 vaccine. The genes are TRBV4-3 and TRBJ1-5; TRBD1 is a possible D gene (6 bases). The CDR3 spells CASSQDWTANQPQHF. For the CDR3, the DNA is TGCGCCAGCAGCCAAGATTGGACAGCAAATCAGCCCCAGCATTTT.